Listed here is a single TCR beta chain. This record belongs to a study of blood T cell repertoires in COVID-19. Study in general: Acute and convalescent COVID-19 samples came from the United States, Italy and Spain.

Germline V lookup: CDR1 SGHNT, CDR2 YENEEA. This CDR3 comprises 13 residues. The V end was cut by 4 bases, the J end by 10 bases, with 13 bases between. TCRdb's copy holds only in-frame clones and misses some; the assay was immunoSEQ multiplex PCR. This table has some 300,000 clones, around 88% appearing once. The rearrangement links TRBV11-3 to TRBJ2-2; a possible D gene is TRBD1 (6 bases). Sequenced: peripheral blood. This TCR was sampled from a woman aged 30 to 39 who had recovered from COVID-19. The CDR3 DNA is TGTGCCAGCAGCTCTTACAGGGATATGGAGCTGTTTTTT. Amino acids: CASSSYRDMELFF.